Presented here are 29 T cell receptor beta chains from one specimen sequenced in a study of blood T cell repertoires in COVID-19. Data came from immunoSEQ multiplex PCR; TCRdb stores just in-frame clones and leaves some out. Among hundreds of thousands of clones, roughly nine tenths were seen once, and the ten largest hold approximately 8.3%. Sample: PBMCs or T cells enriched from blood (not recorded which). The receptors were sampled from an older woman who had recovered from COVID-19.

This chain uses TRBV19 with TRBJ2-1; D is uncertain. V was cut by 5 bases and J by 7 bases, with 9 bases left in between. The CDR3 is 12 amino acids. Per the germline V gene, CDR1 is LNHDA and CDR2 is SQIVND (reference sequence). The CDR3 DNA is TGTGCCAGTAGTCGGTTATTAAATGAGCAGTTCTTC. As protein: CASSRLLNEQFF.

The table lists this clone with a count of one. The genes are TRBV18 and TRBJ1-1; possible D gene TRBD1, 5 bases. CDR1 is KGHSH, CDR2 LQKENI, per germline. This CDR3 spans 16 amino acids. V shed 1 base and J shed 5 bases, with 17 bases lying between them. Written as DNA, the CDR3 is TGTGCCAGCTCACCACTAAGGCAGGACATCAAGACTGAAGCTTTCTTT. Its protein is CASSPLRQDIKTEAFF.

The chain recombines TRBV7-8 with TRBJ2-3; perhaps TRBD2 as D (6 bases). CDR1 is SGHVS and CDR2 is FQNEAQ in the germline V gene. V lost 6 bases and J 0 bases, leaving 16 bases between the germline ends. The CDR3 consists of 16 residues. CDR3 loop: CASRPGTYSSTDTQYF. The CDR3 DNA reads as TGTGCCAGCAGGCCAGGGACTTATTCTAGCACAGATACGCAGTATTTT.

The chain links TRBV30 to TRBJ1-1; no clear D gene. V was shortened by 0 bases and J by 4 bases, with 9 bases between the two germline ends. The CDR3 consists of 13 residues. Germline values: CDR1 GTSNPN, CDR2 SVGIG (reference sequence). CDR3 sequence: CAWSVLFGTEAFF. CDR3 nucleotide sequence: TGTGCCTGGAGTGTACTGTTCGGCACTGAAGCTTTCTTT.

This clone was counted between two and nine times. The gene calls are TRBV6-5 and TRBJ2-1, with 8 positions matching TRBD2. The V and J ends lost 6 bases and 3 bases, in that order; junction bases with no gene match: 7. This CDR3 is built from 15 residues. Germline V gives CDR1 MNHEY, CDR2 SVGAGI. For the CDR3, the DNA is TGTGCCAGCAGCCTTTCGGGGGGGCTCTACAATGAGCAGTTCTTC. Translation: CASSLSGGLYNEQFF.

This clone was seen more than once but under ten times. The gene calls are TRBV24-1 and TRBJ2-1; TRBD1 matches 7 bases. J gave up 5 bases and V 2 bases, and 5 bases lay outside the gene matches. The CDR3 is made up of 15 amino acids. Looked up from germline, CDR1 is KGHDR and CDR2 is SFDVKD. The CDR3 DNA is TGTGCCACCAGTGATTATACAGGGGTACACAATGAGCAGTTCTTC. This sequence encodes CATSDYTGVHNEQFF.

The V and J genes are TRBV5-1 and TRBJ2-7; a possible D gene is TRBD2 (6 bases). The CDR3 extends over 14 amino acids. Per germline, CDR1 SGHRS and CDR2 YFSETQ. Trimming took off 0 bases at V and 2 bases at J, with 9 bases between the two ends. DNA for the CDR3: TGCGCCAGCAGCTTGGACGGAGGGGCCTACGAGCAGTACGTC. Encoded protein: CASSLDGGAYEQYV.

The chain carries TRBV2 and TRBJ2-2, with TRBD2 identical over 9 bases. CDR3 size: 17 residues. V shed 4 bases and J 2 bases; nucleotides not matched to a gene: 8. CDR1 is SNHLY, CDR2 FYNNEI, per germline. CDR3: CASSGAAGGLNTGELFF. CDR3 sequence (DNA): TGTGCCAGCAGTGGAGCAGCGGGGGGTCTCAACACCGGGGAGCTGTTTTTT.

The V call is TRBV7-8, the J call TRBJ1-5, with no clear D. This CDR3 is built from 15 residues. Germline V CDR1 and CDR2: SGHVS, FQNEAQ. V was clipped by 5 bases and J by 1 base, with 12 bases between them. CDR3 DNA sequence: TGTGCCAGCAGCCCCGGAGGACGGAGCAATCAGCCCCAGCATTTT. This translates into CASSPGGRSNQPQHF.

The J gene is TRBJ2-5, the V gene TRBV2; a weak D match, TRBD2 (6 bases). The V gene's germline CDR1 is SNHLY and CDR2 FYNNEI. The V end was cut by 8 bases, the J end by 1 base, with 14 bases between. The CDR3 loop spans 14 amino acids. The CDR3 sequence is CASSHAGSQETQYF. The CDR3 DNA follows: TGTGCCAGCTCCCACGCGGGATCCCAAGAGACCCAGTACTTC. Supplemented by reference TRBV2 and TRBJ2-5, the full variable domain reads EPEVTQTPSHQVTQMGQEVILRCVPISNHLYFYWYRQILGQKVEFLVSFYNNEISEKSEIFDDQFSVERPDGSNFTLKIRSTKLEDSAMYFCASSHAGSQETQYFGPGTRLLVL.

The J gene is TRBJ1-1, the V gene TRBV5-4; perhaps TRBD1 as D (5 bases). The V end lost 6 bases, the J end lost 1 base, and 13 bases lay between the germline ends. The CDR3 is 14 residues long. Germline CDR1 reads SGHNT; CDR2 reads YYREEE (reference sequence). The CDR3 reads CASTRGGGNTEAFF. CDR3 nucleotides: TGTGCCAGCACCAGAGGCGGGGGGAACACTGAAGCTTTCTTT.

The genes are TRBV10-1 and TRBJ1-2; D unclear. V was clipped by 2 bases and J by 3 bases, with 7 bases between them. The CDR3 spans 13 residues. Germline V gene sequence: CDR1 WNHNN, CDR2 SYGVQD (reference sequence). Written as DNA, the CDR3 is TGCGCCAGCAGTGAGACAGTCTACTATGGCTACACCTTC. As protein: CASSETVYYGYTF.

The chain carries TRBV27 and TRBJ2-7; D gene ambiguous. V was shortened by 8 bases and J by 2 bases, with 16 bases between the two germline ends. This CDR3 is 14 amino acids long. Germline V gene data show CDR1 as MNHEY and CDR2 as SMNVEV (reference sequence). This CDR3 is CASRPLTSTYEQYF. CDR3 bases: TGTGCCAGCCGACCTTTGACATCAACCTACGAGCAGTACTTC.

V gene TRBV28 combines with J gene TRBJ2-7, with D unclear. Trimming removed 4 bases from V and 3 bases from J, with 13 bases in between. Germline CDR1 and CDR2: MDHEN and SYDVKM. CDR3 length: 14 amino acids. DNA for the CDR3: TGTGCCAGCAGTTCCACCCCTTTGCGCTACGAGCAGTACGTC. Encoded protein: CASSSTPLRYEQYV.

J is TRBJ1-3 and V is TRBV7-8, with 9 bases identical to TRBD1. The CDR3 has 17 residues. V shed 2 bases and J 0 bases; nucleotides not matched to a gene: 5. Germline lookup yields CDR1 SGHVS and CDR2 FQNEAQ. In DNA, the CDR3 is TGTGCCAGCAGCTTACAATTGACAGGGGGCTCTGGAAACACCATATATTTT. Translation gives CASSLQLTGGSGNTIYF.

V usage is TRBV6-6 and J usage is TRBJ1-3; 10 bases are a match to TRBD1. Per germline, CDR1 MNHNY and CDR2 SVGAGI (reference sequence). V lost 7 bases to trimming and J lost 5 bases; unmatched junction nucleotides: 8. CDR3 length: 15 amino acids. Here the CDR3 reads CASTKGTGDRNTIYF. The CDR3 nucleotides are TGTGCCAGCACCAAAGGGACAGGGGACCGAAACACCATATATTTT.

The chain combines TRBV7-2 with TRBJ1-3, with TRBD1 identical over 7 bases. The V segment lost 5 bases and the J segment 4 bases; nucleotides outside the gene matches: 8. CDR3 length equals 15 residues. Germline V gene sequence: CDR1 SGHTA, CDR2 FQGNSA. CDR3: CASSPQGLFGNTIYF. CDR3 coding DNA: TGTGCCAGCAGCCCACAGGGGTTGTTCGGAAACACCATATATTTT.

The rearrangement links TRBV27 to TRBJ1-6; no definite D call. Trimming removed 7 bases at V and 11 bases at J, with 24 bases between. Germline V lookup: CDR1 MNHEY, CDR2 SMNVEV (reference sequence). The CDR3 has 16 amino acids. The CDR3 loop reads CASTSLLRERRAPLHF. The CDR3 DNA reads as TGTGCCAGCACCTCTCTGCTCCGGGAACGGAGGGCACCCCTCCACTTT.

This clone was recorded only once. The CDR3 bases are TGTGCCAGCTCACCAGCGGGGGTCGGAGCCGGGAGCAATCAGCCCCAGCATTTT. It translates to CASSPAGVGAGSNQPQHF. V and J are TRBV18 and TRBJ1-5, with TRBD1 as a possible D gene (5 bases). V lost 2 bases to trimming and J lost 1 base, with 18 bases between them. The CDR3 totals 18 residues. Germline V gene data show CDR1 as KGHSH and CDR2 as LQKENI.

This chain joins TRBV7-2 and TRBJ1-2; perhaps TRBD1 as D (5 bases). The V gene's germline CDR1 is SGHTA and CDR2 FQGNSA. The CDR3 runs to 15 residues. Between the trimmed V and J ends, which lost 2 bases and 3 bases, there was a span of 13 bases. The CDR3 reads CASSLMGGGDYGYTF. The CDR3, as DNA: TGTGCCAGCAGCTTAATGGGGGGAGGAGACTATGGCTACACCTTC.

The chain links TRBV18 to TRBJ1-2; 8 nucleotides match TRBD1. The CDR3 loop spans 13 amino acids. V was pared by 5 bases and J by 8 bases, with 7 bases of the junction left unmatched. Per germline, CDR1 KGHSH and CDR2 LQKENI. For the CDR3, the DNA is TGTGCCAGCTCAAGAGGACAGGGAGAAGGCTACACCTTC. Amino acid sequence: CASSRGQGEGYTF.

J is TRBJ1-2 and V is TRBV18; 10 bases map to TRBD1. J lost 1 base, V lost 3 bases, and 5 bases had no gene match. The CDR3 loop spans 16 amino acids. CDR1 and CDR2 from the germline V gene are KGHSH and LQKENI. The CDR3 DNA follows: TGTGCCAGCTCACCCTCGACAGGGGGCAATAACTATGGCTACACCTTC. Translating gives CASSPSTGGNNYGYTF.

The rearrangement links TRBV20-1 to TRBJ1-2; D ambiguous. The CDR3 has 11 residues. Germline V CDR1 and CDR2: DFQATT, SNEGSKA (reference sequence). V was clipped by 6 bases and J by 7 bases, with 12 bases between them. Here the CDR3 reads CSAIQPGGYTF. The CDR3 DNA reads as TGCAGTGCCATACAACCAGGTGGCTACACCTTC.

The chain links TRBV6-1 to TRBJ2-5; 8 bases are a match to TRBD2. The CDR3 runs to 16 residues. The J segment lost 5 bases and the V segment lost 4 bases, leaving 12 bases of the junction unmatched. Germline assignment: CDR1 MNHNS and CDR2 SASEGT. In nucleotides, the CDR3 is TGTGCCAGCAGTGGGCGTGGCGGGGGGCCGGGGGAGACCCAGTACTTC. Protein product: CASSGRGGGPGETQYF.

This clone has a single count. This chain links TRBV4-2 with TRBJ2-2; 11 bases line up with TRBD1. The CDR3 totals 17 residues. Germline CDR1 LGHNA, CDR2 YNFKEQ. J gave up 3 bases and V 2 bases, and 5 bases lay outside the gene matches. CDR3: CASSQWTGGEDTGELFF. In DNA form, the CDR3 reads TGTGCCAGCAGCCAATGGACAGGGGGCGAGGACACCGGGGAGCTGTTTTTT.

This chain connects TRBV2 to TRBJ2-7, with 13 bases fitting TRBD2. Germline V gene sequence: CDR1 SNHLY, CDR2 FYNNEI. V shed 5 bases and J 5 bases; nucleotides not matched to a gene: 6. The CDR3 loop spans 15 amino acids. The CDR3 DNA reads TGTGCCAGCAGTTATACTAGCGGGGGGGCCAACGAGCAGTACTTC. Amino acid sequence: CASSYTSGGANEQYF.

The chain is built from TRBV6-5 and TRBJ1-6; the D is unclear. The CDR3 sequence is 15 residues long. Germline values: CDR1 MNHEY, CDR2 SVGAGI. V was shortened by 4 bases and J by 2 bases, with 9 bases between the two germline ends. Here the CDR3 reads CASSSASPYNSPLHF. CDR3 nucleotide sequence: TGTGCCAGCAGTTCCGCGAGTCCCTATAATTCACCCCTCCACTTT.

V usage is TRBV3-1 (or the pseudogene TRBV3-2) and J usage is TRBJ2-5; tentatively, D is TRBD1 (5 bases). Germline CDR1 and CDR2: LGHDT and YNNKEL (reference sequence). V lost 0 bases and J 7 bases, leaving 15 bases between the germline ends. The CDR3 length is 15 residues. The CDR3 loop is CASSQDQGGTGTQYF. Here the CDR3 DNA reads TGTGCCAGCAGCCAAGATCAGGGCGGCACAGGGACCCAGTACTTC.

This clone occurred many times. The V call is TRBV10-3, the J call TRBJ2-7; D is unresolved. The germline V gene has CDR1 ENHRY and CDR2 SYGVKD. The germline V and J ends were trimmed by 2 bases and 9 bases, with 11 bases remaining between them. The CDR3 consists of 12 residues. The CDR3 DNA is TGTGCCATCAGTGAGGAGAGAACGCGGCAGTACTTC. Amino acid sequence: CAISEERTRQYF.